Each of the 7 T cell receptor beta chains below was sequenced from the same sample in a study of T cell changes during pregnancy in multiple sclerosis (dated by TCRdb to between 2018 and 2021). The library was generated by the immunoSEQ multiplex PCR assay. TCRdb obtained this table from immuneACCESS and retained in-frame rearrangements with V and J assigned. These tables miss some clones; where compared with another copy, unresolved V genes account for less than half of the shortfall, and the remainder is unexplained. The sample has around 40,000 clones on record, 91% of them singletons. The ten biggest clones cover roughly 6.1% of the sample. The sample in question was CD8+ T cells from peripheral blood mononuclear cells, obtained in the second trimester of pregnancy. These receptors were taken from a female donor with multiple sclerosis, enrolled in a pregnancy study.

V and J are TRBV27 and TRBJ2-5; a weak D match, TRBD1 (6 bases). The length of the CDR3 is 15 residues. Trimming left V 6 bases short and J 5 bases short, with 19 bases between. The germline V gene has CDR1 MNHEY and CDR2 SMNVEV (reference sequence). The CDR3 coding sequence is TGTGCCAGCAGCCGCTCACAGGGTGGTGTCGAGACCCAGTACTTC. Translated: CASSRSQGGVETQYF.

CDR3 nucleotide sequence: TGTGCCAGCAGTCCCGACAGACTCCAAGAGACCCAGTACTTC. Residues: CASSPDRLQETQYF. This chain uses TRBV5-4 with TRBJ2-5, with a tentative D call TRBD1 (5 bases). The CDR3 has 14 amino acids. The V and J ends lost 5 bases and 1 base respectively, with 12 bases between them. Per the germline V gene, CDR1 is SGHNT and CDR2 is YYREEE (reference sequence).

J is TRBJ1-1 and V is TRBV4-3, with TRBD1 identical over 11 bases. Germline CDR1 LGHNA, CDR2 YSLEER. The CDR3 extends over 16 amino acids. The V and J ends lost 1 base and 6 bases, in that order; junction bases with no gene match: 7. This CDR3 reads CASSQVFGTGGPEAFF. In nucleotides, the CDR3 is TGCGCCAGCAGCCAAGTATTTGGGACAGGGGGGCCTGAAGCTTTCTTT.

The chain has TRBV13 and TRBJ2-7; 9 bases align to TRBD1. V trimming: 5 bases; J trimming: 3 bases; junction bases outside the gene matches: 5. The germline CDR1 and CDR2 sequences are PRHDT and FYEKMQ (reference sequence). The CDR3 has 14 residues. CDR3 coding DNA: TGTGCCAGCAGCGAAGAGGGACAGGGCTACGAGCAGTACTTC. Amino acids: CASSEEGQGYEQYF. The entire variable domain, with the rest obtained from reference TRBV13 and TRBJ2-7, is as follows: AAGVIQSPRHLIKEKRETATLKCYPIPRHDTVYWYQQGPGQDPQFLISFYEKMQSDKGSIPDRFSAQQFSDYHSELNMSSLELGDSALYFCASSEEGQGYEQYFGPGTRLTVT.

This rearrangement joins TRBV6-5 to TRBJ1-4; TRBD1 aligns across 7 bases. The J segment lost 6 bases and the V segment lost 2 bases, leaving 6 bases of the junction unmatched. The CDR3 has 15 amino acids. In germline, CDR1 is MNHEY, CDR2 SVGAGI. CDR3 nucleotides: TGTGCCAGCAGTTACGAAACAGGGGTTCATGAAAAACTGTTTTTT. Amino acids: CASSYETGVHEKLFF.

The chain links TRBV6-1 to TRBJ1-5, with no clear D. CDR1 MNHNS and CDR2 SASEGT come from the germline V gene. The CDR3 contains 16 residues. V dropped 2 bases and J dropped 0 bases, with 11 bases sitting between them. CDR3 residues: CASSEFTAYSNQPQHF. The DNA of the CDR3 is TGTGCCAGCAGTGAATTCACAGCCTATAGCAATCAGCCCCAGCATTTT.

V and J are TRBV14 and TRBJ1-2; D gene unclear. Germline V gene sequence: CDR1 SGHDN, CDR2 FVKESK. The CDR3 has 16 amino acids. Trimming left V 0 bases short and J 5 bases short, with 16 bases between. CDR3 region: CASSQEHTAGIYGYTF. DNA for the CDR3: TGTGCCAGCAGCCAAGAGCACACAGCGGGGATTTATGGCTACACCTTC.